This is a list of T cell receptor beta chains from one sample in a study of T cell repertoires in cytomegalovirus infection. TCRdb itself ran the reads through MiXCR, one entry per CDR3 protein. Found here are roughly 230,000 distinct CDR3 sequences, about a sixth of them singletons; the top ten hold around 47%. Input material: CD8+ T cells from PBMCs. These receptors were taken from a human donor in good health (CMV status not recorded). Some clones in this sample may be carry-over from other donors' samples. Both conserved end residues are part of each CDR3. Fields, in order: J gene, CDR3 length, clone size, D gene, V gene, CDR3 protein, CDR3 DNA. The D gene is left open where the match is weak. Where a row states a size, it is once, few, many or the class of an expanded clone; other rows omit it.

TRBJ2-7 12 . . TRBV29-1 CSVEGRTYEQYF TGCAGCGTTGAGGGAAGGACCTACGAGCAGTACTTC
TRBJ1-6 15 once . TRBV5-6 CASHPSGWNNSPLHF TGTGCCAGCCATCCAAGCGGTTGGAATAATTCACCCCTCCACTTT
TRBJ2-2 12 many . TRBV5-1 CASSSDTGELFF TGCGCCAGCAGTTCAGACACCGGGGAGCTGTTTTTT
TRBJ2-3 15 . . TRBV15 CATSRVVSDTDTQYF TGTGCCACCAGCAGAGTAGTGTCTGACACAGATACGCAGTATTTT
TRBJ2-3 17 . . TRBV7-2 CASSLVLGVSSTDTQYF TGTGCCAGCAGCTTAGTCTTGGGGGTATCAAGCACAGATACGCAGTATTTT
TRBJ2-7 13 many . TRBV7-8 CASSLDFAGEQYF TGTGCCAGCAGCCTTGACTTTGCCGGGGAGCAGTACTTC
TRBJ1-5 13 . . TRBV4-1 CASSQPGQQPQHF TGCGCCAGCAGCCAACCGGGGCAACAGCCCCAGCATTTT
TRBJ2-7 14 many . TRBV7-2 CASSLAREVDEQYF TGTGCCAGCAGCTTAGCCCGGGAAGTCGACGAGCAGTACTTC
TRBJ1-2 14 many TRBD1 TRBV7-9 CASSFPTGSDGYTF TGTGCCAGCAGCTTCCCGACAGGGAGTGACGGCTACACCTTC
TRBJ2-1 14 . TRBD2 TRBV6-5 CASSYSGGAGEQFF TGTGCCAGCAGTTACTCCGGGGGGGCGGGTGAGCAGTTCTTC
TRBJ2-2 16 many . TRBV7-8 CASSFGWAMLAGELFF TGTGCCAGCAGCTTCGGCTGGGCCATGTTGGCCGGGGAGCTGTTTTTT
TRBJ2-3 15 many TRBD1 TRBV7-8 CASGANRGDWDTQYF TGTGCCAGCGGAGCGAACAGGGGAGATTGGGATACGCAGTATTTT
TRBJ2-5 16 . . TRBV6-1 CASSDRGSGRQETQYF TGTGCCAGCAGTGATCGGGGGTCGGGACGCCAAGAGACCCAGTACTTC
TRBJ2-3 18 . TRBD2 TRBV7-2 CASSLRLAGGPSTDTQYF TGTGCCAGCAGCTTGAGACTAGCGGGGGGTCCTAGCACAGATACGCAGTATTTT
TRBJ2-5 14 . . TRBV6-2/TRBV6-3 CASSPRDLQETQYF TGTGCCAGCAGCCCCCGGGACCTCCAAGAGACCCAGTACTTC
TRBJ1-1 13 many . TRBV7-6 CASSLGALAEAFF TGTGCCAGCAGCTTAGGGGCCTTGGCTGAAGCTTTCTTT
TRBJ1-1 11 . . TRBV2 CASNMNTEAFF TGTGCCAGCAACATGAACACTGAAGCTTTCTTT
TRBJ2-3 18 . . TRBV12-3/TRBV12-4 CASGSFSTGGDQRDTQYF TGTGCCAGCGGATCTTTTTCTACAGGGGGGGATCAGAGAGATACGCAGTATTTT
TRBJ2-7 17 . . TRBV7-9 CASSLEGGGGPTYEQYF TGTGCCAGCAGCTTAGAAGGTGGTGGGGGGCCTACCTACGAGCAGTACTTC
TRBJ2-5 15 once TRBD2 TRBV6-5 CASSSRGAGRETQYF TGTGCCAGCAGTTCGCGGGGGGCAGGGAGAGAGACCCAGTACTTC
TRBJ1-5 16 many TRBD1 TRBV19 CASSVGQGANNQPQHF TGTGCCAGTAGTGTTGGACAGGGGGCTAACAATCAGCCCCAGCATTTT
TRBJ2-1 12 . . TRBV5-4 CASSLWNNEQFF TGTGCCAGCAGCCTGTGGAACAATGAGCAGTTCTTC
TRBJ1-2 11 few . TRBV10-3 CAISESDGYTF TGTGCCATCAGTGAGTCGGATGGCTACACCTTC